This T cell receptor (beta chain) was observed in a study of cytomegalovirus exposure and HLA in healthy donors. Overall study findings and caveats: Solely CMV serostatus was available to characterize immune exposure.

This clone was picked up a small number of times. The antigen is unknown. CDR1 is SGHRS and CDR2 is YFSETQ in the germline V gene. The junction had 6 bases not matched to a gene; V was cut back by 5 bases and J by 3 bases. The CDR3 consists of 15 residues. This PCR relied on a set of 60 Vbeta primers and 13 Jbeta primers. The method was immunoSEQ multiplex PCR; TCRdb's version includes in-frame clones alone and lacks a portion of them. The sample holds about 21,000 clones, around 82% seen once. The chain is built from TRBV5-1 and TRBJ1-4, with 8 bases identical to TRBD1. Specimen: PBMCs. The TCR comes from a man aged 60-69 years in good health and CMV-seronegative. CDR3 nucleotides: TGCGCCAGCAGTGATAGGACAGGGCCTAATGAAAAACTGTTTTTT. It specifies CASSDRTGPNEKLFF.